This T cell receptor beta chain appears in the sequencing data of a study of blood T cell repertoires in COVID-19. As handled by the study authors: Estimation of nucleated cell counts relied on the amplification of reference gene primers. Measured with immunoSEQ multiplex PCR; TCRdb has only the in-frame clones, and not every one. V, J and clone size derive from that table, while D and trimming were established from the DNA sequence. The data show tens of thousands of clones, about nine tenths seen once. The sequenced material came from peripheral blood. The receptor comes from a man aged 50-60 years with active COVID-19.

CDR3 sequence reads: CASGSTGASYEQYF. The CDR3, as DNA: TGCGCCAGCGGCTCGACAGGGGCATCCTACGAGCAGTACTTC. The chain is built from TRBV5-1 and TRBJ2-7; 8 bases line up with TRBD1. Germline lookup yields CDR1 SGHRS and CDR2 YFSETQ. The CDR3 consists of 14 residues. The trim removed 7 bases at V and 1 base at J, leaving 7 bases unmatched.